The entry below describes one TCR beta chain. The germline gene is not matched at one end of the junction; a read error may be the cause. Preparing the TCRbeta library involved the use of unique molecular identifiers. TCRdb used MiXCR to reprocess the PCR reads, holding one entry per CDR3 protein. The data show some 240,000 distinct CDR3 sequences, about 9.6% seen once. The CDR3 covers 12 residues. Germline V gives CDR1 LNHNV, CDR2 YYDKDF (reference sequence). These data come from a study of T-cell reconstitution after alpha-beta-depleted transplantation in children. The genes are TRBV15 and TRBJ1-1; D unclear. The input for sequencing was PBMCs from the stem cell graft donor, taken from the stem cell graft. This clonotype was sampled from a human donor who donated a stem cell graft to a child with SCID. The CDR3 nucleotides are TGTGCCTCCAGCTCTCAGAACACTGAAGCTTTCTTT. Protein sequence: CASSSQNTEAFF.